This TCR beta chain was documented in a study of cytomegalovirus exposure and HLA in healthy donors. About the research overall: Genotyping of some 390 donors showed that around 86% belonged to the Caucasian-associated ancestry cluster.

Germline values: CDR1 MGHRA, CDR2 YSYEKL. CDR3 length: 19 amino acids. Trimming left V 2 bases short and J 4 bases short, with 26 bases between. Primers included in the PCR were 60 Vbeta and 13 Jbeta primers. Profiled with immunoSEQ multiplex PCR; TCRdb holds only in-frame clones, not every one. The data contain around 140,000 clones, more than 60% of them singletons. This sequence originates from a man in his forties or fifties in good health and CMV-seronegative. Sequencing was done on a sample of PBMCs. This chain uses TRBV4-1 with TRBJ1-2; tentative D call: TRBD1 (6 bases). CDR3 amino acids: CASSQPLTGKVLLAYGYTF. CDR3 nucleotide sequence: TGCGCCAGCAGCCAACCCCTTACAGGGAAGGTACTTCTAGCCTATGGCTACACCTTC.